In its sample, the clone carrying this T cell receptor beta chain was seen a few times. The sample originates from a study of T-cell reconstitution after alpha-beta-depleted transplantation in children. The J segment lost 0 bases and the V segment lost 5 bases, leaving 9 bases of the junction unmatched. The germline gives CDR1 DFQATT, CDR2 SNEGSKA (reference sequence). This CDR3 contains 16 residues. Library preparation (for TCRbeta) was performed with unique molecular identifiers. One entry per CDR3 protein, called by TCRdb with MiXCR from the PCR reads. This sample has roughly 400,000 distinct CDR3 sequences, with 20% found just once.

The chain joins TRBV20-1 to TRBJ2-1; 8 bases map to TRBD2. Material: PBMCs from the stem cell graft donor, obtained from the stem cell graft. The sequence came from a human donor who donated a stem cell graft to a child with acute myeloid leukemia. CDR3 loop: CSAPTSGGGSYNEQFF. CDR3 coding DNA: TGCAGTGCTCCTACCTCGGGAGGGGGCTCCTACAATGAGCAGTTCTTC.